This T cell receptor beta chain originates from a study of blood T cell repertoires in COVID-19. Turning to the study itself: The United States, Italy and Spain provided the acute and convalescent COVID-19 samples. PBMCs, B-cell-depleted T cells, or T cells provided the cDNA or gDNA that made up the material.

TCRdb's copy holds only in-frame clones and misses some; the assay was immunoSEQ multiplex PCR. The sample records 73,000 or so clones, over 70% being singletons. Only a few counts were recorded for this clone. Trimming removed 7 bases from V and 6 bases from J, with 14 bases in between. Germline V gene sequence: CDR1 SNHLY, CDR2 FYNNEI. This CDR3 region has 13 residues. The V and J genes are TRBV2 and TRBJ2-3, with TRBD1 as a possible D gene (5 bases). The specimen sequenced was peripheral blood. This TCR was recovered from a man over 45 with active COVID-19. CDR3 region: CASKAWGRDTQYF. The CDR3 DNA reads TGTGCCAGCAAGGCTTGGGGCCGGGATACGCAGTATTTT.